This record covers a single T cell receptor (beta chain). The CDR3 loop spans 17 amino acids. Trimming took off 4 bases at V and 5 bases at J, with 24 bases between the two ends. Germline V lookup: CDR1 SGHNT, CDR2 YYREEE (reference sequence). This sample is part of a study of blood T cell repertoires in COVID-19. Study as a whole: COVID-19 samples from acute and convalescent phases originated in the United States, Italy and Spain. The cDNA or gDNA used as material had been derived from T cells, B-cell-depleted T cells, or PBMCs.

Under the authors' procedure: Counts of nucleated cells, estimated from reference gene primer amplification, were obtained. Using immunoSEQ multiplex PCR, the repertoire was profiled, and TCRdb retains in-frame clones only, with some absent. The DNA gave D and trimming, while V, J and clone size come from that table. The data show fewer than 150,000 clones, just over 85% seen once. The sequence came from a woman aged 45-59 years with active or convalescent COVID-19. Sequenced: peripheral blood. The V and J genes are TRBV5-4 and TRBJ1-2; a possible D gene is TRBD1 (5 bases). The CDR3 DNA reads TGTGCCAGCAGCCGACACCCTATAGACAAGGGGCAATATGGCTACACCTTC. Translation: CASSRHPIDKGQYGYTF.